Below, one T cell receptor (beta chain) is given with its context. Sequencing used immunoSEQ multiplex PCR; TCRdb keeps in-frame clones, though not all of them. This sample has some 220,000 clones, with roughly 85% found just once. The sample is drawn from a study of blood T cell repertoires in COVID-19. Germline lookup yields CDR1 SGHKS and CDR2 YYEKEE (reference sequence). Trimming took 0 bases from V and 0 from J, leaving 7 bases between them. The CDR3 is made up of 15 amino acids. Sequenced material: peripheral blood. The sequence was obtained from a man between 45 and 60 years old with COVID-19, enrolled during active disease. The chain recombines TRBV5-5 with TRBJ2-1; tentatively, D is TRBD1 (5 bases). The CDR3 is CASSLGTSSYNEQFF. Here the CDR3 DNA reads TGTGCCAGCAGCTTGGGGACAAGCTCCTACAATGAGCAGTTCTTC.